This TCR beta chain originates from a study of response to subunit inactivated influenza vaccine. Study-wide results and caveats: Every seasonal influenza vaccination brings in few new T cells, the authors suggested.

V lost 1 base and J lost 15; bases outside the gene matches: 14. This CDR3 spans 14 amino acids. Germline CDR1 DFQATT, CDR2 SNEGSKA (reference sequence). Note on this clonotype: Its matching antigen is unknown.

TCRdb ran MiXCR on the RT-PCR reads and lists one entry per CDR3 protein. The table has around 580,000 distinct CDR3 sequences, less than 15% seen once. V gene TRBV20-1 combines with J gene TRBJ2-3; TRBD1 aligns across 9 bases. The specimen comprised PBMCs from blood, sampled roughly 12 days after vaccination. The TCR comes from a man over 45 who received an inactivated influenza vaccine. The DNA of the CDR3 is TGCAGTGCTAGAGGGGGACAGGGAATCGTTCGTGGATATTTT. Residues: CSARGGQGIVRGYF.